The source of this TCR beta chain is a study of post-analysis software for immune sequencing data. Germline assignment: CDR1 DFQATT and CDR2 SNEGSKA (reference sequence). The CDR3 is made up of 16 amino acids. V lost 2 bases and J lost 10, with 24 bases in between. Included in the TCR beta cDNA libraries were unique molecular identifiers. It was from roughly 1 to 10 million T cells that roughly 0.5 million cDNA molecules came. Each CDR3 protein is one row after TCRdb ran MiXCR on the PCR reads. Found here are about 460,000 distinct CDR3 sequences, 40% to 55% of them singletons; the top ten hold 9.5% to 13%. Findings of the study overall: People with multiple sclerosis had a significantly lower normalized Chao1 diversity than controls did. The authors found that F measure strongly co-clustered same-batch samples. With TRBV5-6, TRBV5-1 and TRBV20-1 included, about 5 TRBV segments were more frequent in patients than in controls.

This clonotype occurred a few times. Its antigen is unidentified. Sequences were obtained from blood. The clonotype was recovered from a girl between 5 and 17 years old with multiple sclerosis. The V gene is TRBV20-1, the J gene TRBJ1-5; D perhaps matches TRBD1 (5 bases). CDR3 DNA: TGCAGTGCTAGACCCATTGCCCGGGACGCCCTAGGACCCCAGCATTTT. Protein: CSARPIARDALGPQHF.